This T cell receptor (beta chain) was found in a study of intratumoral heterogeneity in liver cancer. Study context: Patients were mostly male, median age about 58 years. Findings of the study overall: Tumor-infiltrating lymphocyte representation was acknowledged to be under-sampled.

Worth noting for this clone: The antigen remains unidentified.

The germline V gene encodes CDR1 MNHEY and CDR2 SVGAGI. The CDR3 contains 13 residues. After removal of 5 bases from V and 8 bases from J, the junction contained 8 bases not matched to a gene. Sampled areas showed no macroscopic necrosis or hemorrhage. Assay: immunoSEQ multiplex PCR; the TCRdb copy retains only in-frame clones and omits some. The table shows about 20,000 clones, with just under 75% occurring only once. The source was tumor-adjacent normal tissue, collected before any cancer treatment. This chain connects TRBV6-5 to TRBJ1-1, with 7 bases identical to TRBD1. This sequence originates from a woman aged 70 to 79 with hepatocellular carcinoma. Here the CDR3 DNA reads TGTGCCAGCAGTAAGGGCAGGGGGGCCGAAGCTTTCTTT. It translates to CASSKGRGAEAFF.